These T cell receptor beta chains were read from a single sample in a study of shared clonotypes between healthy human individuals. Repertoires were generated with immunoSEQ multiplex PCR, while TCRdb's copy carries only in-frame clones and drops some. The sample has 2 million to 2.5 million clones; 93% are singletons. Input material: naive CD4+ T cells from PBMCs. These receptors came from a man between 18 and 29 years old in good health. Some clones in this sample may be carry-over from other donors' samples. The CDR3 runs from the conserved cysteine through the conserved F or W. The order of the fields is J gene, V gene, D gene, CDR3 protein. A D gene is named only where the DNA matches it firmly.

j_call: TRBJ1-2; v_call: TRBV29-1; d_call: .; cdr3_aa: CSVANYGYTF
j_call: TRBJ1-2; v_call: TRBV19; d_call: .; cdr3_aa: CASSRVGYGYTF
j_call: TRBJ2-1; v_call: TRBV28; d_call: .; cdr3_aa: CASSLDRWGQFYNEQFF
j_call: TRBJ2-1; v_call: TRBV5-1; d_call: TRBD2; cdr3_aa: CASSLLSGSYNEQFF
j_call: TRBJ1-1; v_call: TRBV2; d_call: .; cdr3_aa: CASRQTAYTEAFF
j_call: TRBJ2-2; v_call: TRBV7-3; d_call: .; cdr3_aa: CASSLGRVETGELFF
j_call: TRBJ2-1; v_call: TRBV11-2; d_call: .; cdr3_aa: CASSIAYNEQFF
j_call: TRBJ1-4; v_call: TRBV4-3; d_call: .; cdr3_aa: CASSGGRGNEKLFF
j_call: TRBJ2-7; v_call: TRBV6-1; d_call: .; cdr3_aa: CASSGVGSYEQYF
j_call: TRBJ2-3; v_call: TRBV5-6; d_call: .; cdr3_aa: CASSLVRPDTQYF
j_call: TRBJ1-2; v_call: TRBV28; d_call: .; cdr3_aa: CASSSGGSIYGYTF
j_call: TRBJ2-3; v_call: TRBV18; d_call: .; cdr3_aa: CASSPELGLLGDTQYF
j_call: TRBJ2-7; v_call: TRBV2; d_call: TRBD2; cdr3_aa: CASSDPTLLAGEGEQYF
j_call: TRBJ2-6; v_call: TRBV15; d_call: TRBD2; cdr3_aa: CATSTGGTTSGANVLTF
j_call: TRBJ2-7; v_call: TRBV28; d_call: .; cdr3_aa: CASSVTGEGRAYEQYF
j_call: TRBJ2-7; v_call: TRBV4-2; d_call: TRBD2; cdr3_aa: CASSLRLAGGVVSYEQYF
j_call: TRBJ1-1; v_call: TRBV14; d_call: .; cdr3_aa: CASSQDGTFEAFF
j_call: TRBJ2-7; v_call: TRBV28; d_call: .; cdr3_aa: CASARGGLYEQYF
j_call: TRBJ2-4; v_call: TRBV6-1; d_call: TRBD2; cdr3_aa: CASSEAAGVNIQYF
j_call: TRBJ2-3; v_call: TRBV4-2; d_call: .; cdr3_aa: CASSQDVRITDTQYF
j_call: TRBJ2-5; v_call: TRBV5-4; d_call: .; cdr3_aa: CASSLEGSQETQYF
j_call: TRBJ1-5; v_call: TRBV28; d_call: .; cdr3_aa: CASSLEYQPQHF
j_call: TRBJ2-1; v_call: TRBV9; d_call: TRBD2; cdr3_aa: CASSPRTLAGTYNEQFF
j_call: TRBJ2-1; v_call: TRBV11-2; d_call: .; cdr3_aa: CASRPTRQTYNEQFF
j_call: TRBJ1-2; v_call: TRBV30; d_call: .; cdr3_aa: CAWTRNHPPGAYGYTF
j_call: TRBJ2-3; v_call: TRBV7-3; d_call: TRBD1; cdr3_aa: CASSLRGQGLTDTQYF
j_call: TRBJ1-3; v_call: TRBV6-1; d_call: .; cdr3_aa: CASSEKNSYGSGNTIYF
j_call: TRBJ2-6; v_call: TRBV28; d_call: .; cdr3_aa: CASSLLGANVLTF
j_call: TRBJ1-5; v_call: TRBV28; d_call: TRBD1; cdr3_aa: CASSRTGGGNQPQHF
j_call: TRBJ1-6; v_call: TRBV28; d_call: .; cdr3_aa: CASSSGQLYNSPLHF
j_call: TRBJ1-5; v_call: TRBV5-4; d_call: TRBD1; cdr3_aa: CASSSGGSGNQPQHF
j_call: TRBJ1-4; v_call: TRBV7-8; d_call: .; cdr3_aa: CASSPWTPGGGKLFF
j_call: TRBJ2-1; v_call: TRBV18; d_call: TRBD2; cdr3_aa: CASSPILLAGALGEQFF
j_call: TRBJ1-2; v_call: TRBV5-1; d_call: .; cdr3_aa: CASSLGDAGYTF
j_call: TRBJ2-3; v_call: TRBV30; d_call: .; cdr3_aa: CAWSATDTQYF
j_call: TRBJ2-5; v_call: TRBV5-1; d_call: TRBD1; cdr3_aa: CASSRDRGPPETQYF
j_call: TRBJ2-1; v_call: TRBV5-1; d_call: .; cdr3_aa: CASSKDPGLYNEQFF
j_call: TRBJ1-5; v_call: TRBV5-1; d_call: .; cdr3_aa: CASSLLGGNQPQHF
j_call: TRBJ2-7; v_call: TRBV19; d_call: .; cdr3_aa: CASSIVPGYEQYF
j_call: TRBJ2-7; v_call: TRBV30; d_call: TRBD2; cdr3_aa: CAWSTGLAPYEQYF
j_call: TRBJ2-1; v_call: TRBV28; d_call: TRBD2; cdr3_aa: CASRGTSGMSGYNEQFF
j_call: TRBJ2-5; v_call: TRBV6-5; d_call: TRBD1; cdr3_aa: CASSYTGGEETQYF
j_call: TRBJ1-2; v_call: TRBV28; d_call: .; cdr3_aa: CASSLQGYGYTF
j_call: TRBJ2-1; v_call: TRBV9; d_call: TRBD2; cdr3_aa: CASSAFWTSGRTDYNEQFF
j_call: TRBJ2-1; v_call: TRBV7-3; d_call: .; cdr3_aa: CASRPPGASYNEQFF
j_call: TRBJ2-2; v_call: TRBV9; d_call: .; cdr3_aa: CASSPTGQTTGELFF
j_call: TRBJ2-5; v_call: TRBV29-1; d_call: TRBD2; cdr3_aa: CSVAASGNQETQYF
j_call: TRBJ2-2; v_call: TRBV10-1; d_call: .; cdr3_aa: CASSEGTANTGELFF
j_call: TRBJ2-5; v_call: TRBV5-1; d_call: .; cdr3_aa: CASSSGSVGETQYF
j_call: TRBJ2-7; v_call: TRBV11-1; d_call: .; cdr3_aa: CASSSRKQPYEQYF
j_call: TRBJ2-7; v_call: TRBV7-9; d_call: TRBD1; cdr3_aa: CASSPGDSLHEQYF
j_call: TRBJ2-7; v_call: TRBV2; d_call: TRBD1; cdr3_aa: CASSRQGAYEQYF
j_call: TRBJ1-3; v_call: TRBV5-1; d_call: .; cdr3_aa: CASSLTTTGNTIYF